This entry concerns a single TCR beta chain. Its matching antigen is unknown. Since no conserved phenylalanine or tryptophan closes the CDR3, a read error is the likely cause. This sample is part of a study of spatial heterogeneity in lung cancer. As to time point: sample taken at primary tumor resection. Samples came from approximately 65 TRACERx patients with untreated early-stage lung cancer. The CDR3 extends over 15 amino acids. V lost 2 bases and J 6 bases, leaving 16 bases between the germline ends. Broader study findings: Tumor T-cell coverage was an estimated 7% or so for alpha and more than 11% for beta chains. Expanded intratumoral alpha and beta TCR counts tracked tumor mutation counts. Ubiquitous and regional nonsynonymous mutations were tracked by counts of ubiquitous and regional expanded TCRs, respectively.

Unique molecular identifiers, one per molecule, were present on every TCR cDNA molecule. A single record per CDR3 protein comes from TCRdb applying MiXCR to the 5' RACE reads. This sample has 17,000 or so distinct CDR3 sequences, with 6.2% found just once. This TCR was sampled from a male donor with early-stage non-small cell lung cancer. Sequenced here: lung tumor tissue, sampled at surgery. The genes are TRBV12-3 or TRBV12-4 and TRBJ1-2; D is unclear. The CDR3 DNA sequence: TGTGCCAGCAGTTTACCTTCGATGGGGAATGATGGCTACACCTAC. Encoded protein: CASSLPSMGNDGYTY.